This TCR beta chain is from a study of blood T cell repertoires in COVID-19. Whole-study context: Samples representing acute and convalescent COVID-19 were sourced from the United States, Italy and Spain. PBMCs, B-cell-depleted T cells, or T cells provided the cDNA or gDNA that made up the material.

Trimming took 2 bases from V and 4 from J, leaving 5 bases between them. The CDR3 totals 11 residues. Germline CDR1 reads DFQATT; CDR2 reads SNEGSKA (reference sequence). Methods used by the authors: Estimates of nucleated cell counts were drawn from the amplification of reference gene primers. The assay was immunoSEQ multiplex PCR, and TCRdb's table has in-frame clones only and misses some. V and J calls and clone size are those listed in that table; D and trimming were worked out from the DNA. The table lists some 99,000 clones, around 90% of them singletons. During active infection, Seattle patients enrolled and were then monitored through disease.

The origin of this receptor is a human donor with COVID-19, enrolled during active disease. The donor label of this sample is uncertain. The sample taken for sequencing was peripheral blood. V usage is TRBV20-1 and J usage is TRBJ1-2; D gene unclear. CDR3 sequence (DNA): TGCAGTGCTAGACAGGCCTATGGCTACACCTTC. Protein sequence: CSARQAYGYTF.